These 25 T cell receptor gamma chains share one sample of origin, sequenced in a study of γδ T cells in repeated Plasmodium falciparum infection. Gammadelta T cells were flow-sorted from PBMC into Vgamma9/Vdelta2+ and Vdelta2-negative populations for bulk analysis. TCRdb made new clone calls on the multiplex PCR reads using CATT. The sample comprises over 25,000 gamma-chain clones, about 3% of which are singletons, and around a third rests with the top ten. Sequenced material: gamma-delta T cells from blood. Receptors originate from a pool of human donors (malaria-infected and uninfected, not separated).

This clone was found many times. The protein that TCRdb holds for this DNA derives from a much larger clone and differs from the translated DNA at residue 5, which likely indicates a read error; the protein shown here is translated from the DNA. V gene TRGV2 combines with J gene TRGJ1 or TRGJ2. Here the J gene was assigned by germline matching of the DNA, as TCRdb has none. In germline, CDR1 is EGSNGY, CDR2 YDSYNSKV. The CDR3 loop spans 15 amino acids. The CDR3 loop is CATWGGPPNYYKKLF. The CDR3, as DNA: TGTGCCACCTGGGGCGGGCCCCCGAATTATTATAAGAAACTCTTT.

This clone appeared many times. Translating this DNA gives a protein that differs at residue 5 from the TCRdb one, which belongs to a much larger clone; a read error is likely, and the protein shown is this translation. The CDR3 region is CALWGVSELGKKIKVF. The CDR3 DNA sequence: TGTGCCTTGTGGGGGGTGTCGGAGTTGGGCAAAAAAATCAAGGTATTT. V and J are TRGV9 and TRGJP. No J gene is reported in TCRdb; it was inferred here by comparing the DNA with germline. The V gene's germline CDR1 is GITISATS and CDR2 ISYDGTV (reference sequence). The CDR3 is 16 residues long.

This clone occurred many times. This is likely an artifact of a read error, given a far larger clone one base away. The DNA is left out, because the CDR3 cannot be placed on it with certainty; the CDR3 is given as TCRdb lists it. Other DNA sequences in this sample translate to the same CDR3. No J gene was called, and the V gene is TRGV2. The CDR3 contains 28 residues when both ends are counted. Germline CDR1 is EGSNGY and CDR2 is YDSYNSKV. The chain's CDR3 is CATWDDRNSLAVEQHLLSQVSIGRIQHF.

This clone came up a few times. TCRdb's entry gives the protein of a much larger clone, which mismatches this DNA's translation at residue 12, likely from a read error; the protein reported here is translated from the DNA. This chain's CDR3 is CALWEGKQELGIKIKVF. Here the CDR3 DNA reads TGTGCCTTGTGGGAAGGAAAACAAGAGTTGGGCATAAAAATCAAGGTATTT. V is TRGV9 and J is TRGJP. Germline matching of the DNA provided the J gene here, since TCRdb leaves it blank. The CDR3 is 17 amino acids. Germline CDR1 is GITISATS and CDR2 is ISYDGTV (reference sequence).

On this clone itself: This likely traces to a read error, being one base from a far larger clone. Additional DNA sequences in this sample encode the identical CDR3. The V call is TRGV4, the J call TRGJ1 or TRGJ2. The J gene, not given by TCRdb, was assigned here from a germline match of the nucleotide sequence. This CDR3 comprises 15 residues. Germline assignment: CDR1 EGSTGY and CDR2 YDSYTSSV. The CDR3 spells CATWDGRLISYKKLF. The CDR3 nucleotides are TGTGCCACTTGGGATGGGCGGCTTATTTCTTATAAGAAACTCTTT.

This clone was detected ten times or more. A much bigger clone sits one base away, suggesting this may be a read error. This rearrangement joins TRGV3 to TRGJ1 or TRGJ2. V dropped 2 bases and J dropped 0; count of bases not matched to a gene: 4. Germline V gene sequence: CDR1 VTNTFY, CDR2 YDVSTARD (reference sequence). The length of the CDR3 is 14 residues. In DNA, the CDR3 is TGTGCCACCTGGGACATCTCGAATTATTATAAGAAACTCTTT. It yields the protein CATWDISNYYKKLF.

This clone was recorded at least ten times. This same CDR3 is encoded by further DNA sequences in the sample. This sequence joins TRGV2 and TRGJP2. No J gene was available from TCRdb, and it was assigned here by a germline match of the DNA. J lost 5 bases, V lost 1 base, and 4 bases had no gene match. The CDR3 spans 14 residues. The germline V gene encodes CDR1 EGSNGY and CDR2 YDSYNSKV. The CDR3 DNA reads as TGTGCCACCTGGGACGGACCGAGTGATTGGATCAAGACGTTT. This translates into CATWDGPSDWIKTF.

The table lists this clone with many counts. The chain employs TRGV9 and TRGJP2. The CDR3 spans 16 residues. The V and J ends lost 3 bases and 3 bases, in that order; junction bases with no gene match: 10. Germline CDR1 and CDR2: GITISATS and ISYDGTV (reference sequence). Here the CDR3 reads CALWEPPGGSDWIKTF. The DNA of the CDR3 is TGTGCCTTGTGGGAGCCCCCCGGGGGTAGTGATTGGATCAAGACGTTT.

This clone was observed many times. A read error likely explains why the TCRdb protein, taken from a much larger clone, differs from this DNA's translation at residue 10; the protein shown is translated from the DNA. The chain carries TRGV9 and TRGJ1 or TRGJ2. Looked up from germline, CDR1 is GITISATS and CDR2 is ISYDGTV (reference sequence). This CDR3 is built from 14 residues. The CDR3 protein is CALWEGKNYDKKLF. The CDR3 DNA follows: TGTGCCTTGTGGGAGGGAAAAAATTATGATAAGAAACTCTTT.

This clone occurred many times. The TCRdb record carries a much larger clone's protein, which differs from this DNA's translation at residue 5; a read error is the likely cause, and the protein listed here is the DNA translation. This chain uses TRGV9 with TRGJ1 or TRGJ2. TCRdb lists no J gene, so it was determined here by aligning the DNA to germline. The germline gives CDR1 GITISATS, CDR2 ISYDGTV (reference sequence). This CDR3 comprises 13 residues. The CDR3 nucleotides are TGTGCCTTGTGGGGGGTGCCGAGTTATAAGAAACTCTTT. Translating it yields CALWGVPSYKKLF.

This clone has ten or more counts. CDR3 sequence: CATWDGRGEKLF. CDR3 nucleotide sequence: TGTGCCACCTGGGACGGAAGGGGGGAGAAACTCTTT. The rearrangement links TRGV2 to TRGJ1 or TRGJ2. The J gene was not available in TCRdb and was assigned here by matching the DNA to germline segments. The V and J ends lost 1 base and 11 bases, in that order; junction bases with no gene match: 8. Germline V gene lookup returns CDR1 EGSNGY and CDR2 YDSYNSKV. CDR3 length equals 12 residues.

Points on this clone: The TCRdb protein, from a much larger clone, departs from this DNA's translation at residue 16, likely by read error; the protein shown derives from the DNA. The V gene was identified as TRGV9, while no J gene was called. The CDR3 contains 18 residues. The germline V gene encodes CDR1 GITISATS and CDR2 ISYDGTV (reference sequence). The DNA for the CDR3 is TGTGCCTTGTGGGAGGGCCACCCGGGTCCCATACGCTACCTGAAGAGACTCTTT. Residues: CALWEGHPGPIRYLKRLF.

The sample holds a few counts of this clone. TCRdb records a much larger clone's protein for this DNA, with a difference at residue 3 that likely arises from a read error; the protein given is the translation of the DNA. The chain combines TRGV9 with TRGJ1 or TRGJ2. The J gene, left out of TCRdb, was set here by checking the DNA against germline. The CDR3 runs 11 residues. Germline loops: CDR1 GITISATS, CDR2 ISYDGTV (reference sequence). CDR3 in amino acids: CASWEVHGKLF. CDR3 bases: TGTGCCTCGTGGGAGGTGCACGGGAAACTCTTT.

This clone was detected many times. The protein that TCRdb holds for this DNA derives from a much larger clone and differs from the translated DNA at residue 3, which likely indicates a read error; the protein shown here is translated from the DNA. CDR3 DNA: TGTGCCTCGTGGGAGTGGAATTATTATAAGAAACTCTTT. Protein sequence: CASWEWNYYKKLF. The chain employs TRGV9 and TRGJ1 or TRGJ2. The CDR3 loop spans 13 amino acids. CDR1 and CDR2 from the germline V gene are GITISATS and ISYDGTV (reference sequence).

This chain connects TRGV2 to TRGJP2. TCRdb lists no J gene, so it was determined here by aligning the DNA to germline. J was trimmed by 6 bases and V by 2 bases; bases with no gene match: 12. Per germline, CDR1 EGSNGY and CDR2 YDSYNSKV. The CDR3 has 16 residues. The CDR3 DNA follows: TGTGCCACCTGGGACGAAGTAGGTGGGGGTGATTGGATCAAGACGTTT. This sequence encodes CATWDEVGGGDWIKTF.

The sample holds many counts of this clone. TCRdb shows a much larger clone's protein in place of this DNA's translation, and the two differ at residue 6, likely through a read error; the protein shown is translated from the DNA. The chain couples TRGV2 to TRGJ1 or TRGJ2. With 3 bases clipped from V and 5 bases from J, the junction kept 7 bases outside the gene matches. Germline-derived CDR1 and CDR2 are EGSNGY and YDSYNSKV. The CDR3 sequence is 13 residues long. The CDR3 protein is CATWDSKDYKKLF. The DNA of the CDR3 is TGTGCCACCTGGGACAGCAAAGATTATAAGAAACTCTTT.

There are many counts of this clone. TCRdb's listed protein matches a much larger clone and diverges from this DNA's translation at residue 3, likely through a read error; the protein shown comes from the DNA. The CDR3 nucleotides are TGTGCCCCCTGGGACGGCAAAGATTATAAGAAACTCTTT. Its translation: CAPWDGKDYKKLF. This chain uses TRGV2 with TRGJ1 or TRGJ2. The CDR3 has 13 amino acids. The germline V gene has CDR1 EGSNGY and CDR2 YDSYNSKV.

The table lists this clone with many counts. The V and J genes are TRGV4 and TRGJ1 or TRGJ2. V lost 6 bases, J lost 7 bases, and 9 bases stayed unmatched. The CDR3 spans 12 residues. In germline, CDR1 is EGSTGY, CDR2 YDSYTSSV. CDR3: CATWMGGYKKLF. The DNA for the CDR3 is TGTGCCACCTGGATGGGGGGGTATAAGAAACTCTTT.

With respect to this clone: TCRdb attributes to this sequence the protein of a much larger clone, which differs from the DNA translation at residue 3; a read error is likely, and the protein displayed is translated from the DNA. This chain links TRGV9 with TRGJ1 or TRGJ2. No J gene is reported in TCRdb; it was inferred here by comparing the DNA with germline. The CDR3 is 15 residues long. CDR1 and CDR2 from the germline V gene are GITISATS and ISYDGTV (reference sequence). CDR3: CASWEANPLGYKKLF. The CDR3 DNA follows: TGTGCCTCGTGGGAGGCGAACCCTTTGGGTTATAAGAAACTCTTT.

CDR3: CATWDGIYYKKLLAVEQHLLSQVGIGRIQHF. Here the CDR3 DNA reads TGTGCCACCTGGGATGGGATTTATTATAAGAAACTCTTGGCAGTGGAACAACACTTGTTGTCACAGGTAGGTATCGGAAGAATACAACATTTC. The V gene is TRGV4, but the J gene lacks a call. In germline, CDR1 is EGSTGY, CDR2 YDSYTSSV. The length of the CDR3 is 31 residues.

With regard to this clone: TCRdb has a much larger clone's protein, which differs at residue 8 from the translation of this DNA, likely because of a read error; what is shown is the protein translated from the DNA. This chain links TRGV9 with TRGJ1 or TRGJ2. Trimming removed 6 bases from V and 7 bases from J; junction bases left unmatched: 15. Germline V gives CDR1 GITISATS, CDR2 ISYDGTV (reference sequence). CDR3 length: 14 amino acids. The CDR3 DNA reads as TGTGCCTTGTGGAAAATTCCCAAGGCGTATAAGAAACTCTTT. Protein product: CALWKIPKAYKKLF.

A word on this clone: A much bigger clone sits one base away, suggesting this may be a read error. The same CDR3 arises from other DNA sequences in this sample as well. The V gene was identified as TRGV3, while no J gene was called. CDR1 VTNTFY and CDR2 YDVSTARD come from the germline V gene (reference sequence). The CDR3 sequence is 16 residues long. The CDR3 is CATWDRLGQNYYKKLF. The CDR3 DNA reads as TGTGCCACCTGGGACAGGCTTGGTCAAAATTATTATAAGAAACTCTTC.

Concerning this clone: The amino acid sequence in TCRdb belongs to a much larger clone and departs from this DNA's translation at residue 9, likely a sequencing read error; the sequence shown is translated from the DNA. CDR3 loop: CALWEVMRDKKLF. The CDR3 nucleotides read TGTGCCTTGTGGGAGGTGATGAGGGATAAGAAACTCTTT. The V call is TRGV9, the J call TRGJ1 or TRGJ2. No J gene is reported in TCRdb; it was inferred here by comparing the DNA with germline. From germline, CDR1 is GITISATS and CDR2 ISYDGTV (reference sequence). The CDR3 covers 13 residues. V dropped 0 bases and J dropped 8; count of bases not matched to a gene: 7.

This clone was seen repeatedly, ten times or more. The protein recorded in TCRdb matches a much larger clone and deviates from this DNA's translation at residue 5, suggesting a read error; the protein here is obtained by translating the DNA. The rearrangement uses TRGV4 and TRGJ1 or TRGJ2. Germline V gives CDR1 EGSTGY, CDR2 YDSYTSSV. The CDR3 spans 13 residues. The CDR3 here is CATWGGQSYKKLF. The CDR3, as DNA: TGTGCCACCTGGGGTGGGCAGAGTTATAAGAAACTCTTT.

This clone was observed at least ten times. The V gene is TRGV5, the J gene TRGJP2. The CDR3 is made up of 15 amino acids. The germline V gene has CDR1 VINAFY and CDR2 YDVSNSKD. After removal of 0 bases from V and 11 bases from J, the junction contained 12 bases not matched to a gene. The CDR3 DNA follows: TGTGCCACCTGGGACAGGCGGTGTCATGGATGGATCAAGACGTTT. As protein: CATWDRRCHGWIKTF.